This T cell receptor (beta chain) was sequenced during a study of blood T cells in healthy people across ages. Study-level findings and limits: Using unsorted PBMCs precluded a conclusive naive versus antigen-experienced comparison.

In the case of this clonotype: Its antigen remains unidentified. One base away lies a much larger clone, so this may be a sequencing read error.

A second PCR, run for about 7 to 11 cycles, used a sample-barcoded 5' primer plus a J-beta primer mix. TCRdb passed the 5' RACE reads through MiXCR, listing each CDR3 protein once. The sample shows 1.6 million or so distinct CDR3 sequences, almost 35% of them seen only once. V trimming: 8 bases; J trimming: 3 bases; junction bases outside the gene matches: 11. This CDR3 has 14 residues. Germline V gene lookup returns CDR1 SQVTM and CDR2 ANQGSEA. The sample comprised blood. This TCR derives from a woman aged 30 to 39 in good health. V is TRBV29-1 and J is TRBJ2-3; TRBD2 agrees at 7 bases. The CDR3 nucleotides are TGCAGCAGAGGTGCGGGAGACCTAACAGATACGCAGTATTTT. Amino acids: CSRGAGDLTDTQYF.